What follows are 28 T cell receptor beta chains derived from one specimen sequenced in a study of Ad26.COV2.S vaccination and SARS-CoV-2 variants (TCRdb year 2021). Taken with the paper, the label for treatment or condition translates to: 19 received Ad26.COV2.S at low or high dose, single or two shots; several received placebo; per-sample allocation not given. Repertoires of vaccine and placebo recipients were sequenced from samples taken on day 63 after the first injection. The library was prepared using the immunoSEQ multiplex PCR assay. TCRdb stores this immuneACCESS table with in-frame sequences only. Part of the clones is absent; in the studies checked, under half of the shortfall reflects unresolved V genes, and no reason is known for the rest. This sample gives about 480,000 clones in total; 87% of them show up just once. Roughly 13% of the sample belongs to the ten largest clones. The starting material was peripheral blood, obtained in a trial of Ad26.COV2.S vaccine versus placebo. Every receptor here comes from a person aged 18 to 65 who received the Ad26.COV2.S COVID-19 vaccine or a placebo.

The V call is TRBV11-2, the J call TRBJ1-1; TRBD1 is a possible D gene (5 bases). The CDR3 runs 14 residues. CDR1 and CDR2 from the germline V gene are SGHAT and FQNNGV. With 4 bases removed from V and 1 base from J, the gap between germline ends came to 10 bases. CDR3 region: CASSYRQKNTEAFF. The DNA of the CDR3 is TGTGCCAGCAGCTATAGACAGAAGAACACTGAAGCTTTCTTT.

This clone was seen once. The V call is TRBV19, the J call TRBJ1-4, with a possible D match to TRBD1 (5 bases). Germline V lookup: CDR1 LNHDA, CDR2 SQIVND (reference sequence). This CDR3 has 12 amino acids. V dropped 7 bases and J dropped 3 bases, with 6 bases sitting between them. The CDR3 nucleotides are TGTGCCAGTAAACAGGCTAATGAAAAACTGTTTTTT. Encoded protein: CASKQANEKLFF.

With regard to this clone: One end of the junction does not line up with germline, which may come from a read error. This chain's CDR3 is CASSRATVDYGYTF. In DNA, the CDR3 is TGTGCCAGCAGTAGGGCGACAGTTGACTATGGCTACACCTTC. The genes are TRBV19 and TRBJ1-2; D is perhaps TRBD1 (5 bases). Germline V gene data show CDR1 as LNHDA and CDR2 as SQIVND (reference sequence). The CDR3 runs to 14 residues.

CDR3 residues: CASSFSVGPYEQYF. In nucleotides, the CDR3 is TGTGCCAGCAGTTTTTCGGTAGGACCCTACGAGCAGTACTTC. This chain links TRBV27 with TRBJ2-7; D not certain. The CDR3 length is 14 residues. V shed 3 bases and J shed 2 bases, with 11 bases lying between them. Germline-derived CDR1 and CDR2 are MNHEY and SMNVEV (reference sequence).

The CDR3 region has the DNA TGTGCCAGCAGTTTTTATCGAGGGACGAGTCAGCCCCAGCATTTT. Encoded protein: CASSFYRGTSQPQHF. The V call is TRBV28, the J call TRBJ1-5, with D maybe TRBD1 (5 bases). This CDR3 has 15 residues. V lost 3 bases, J lost 6 bases, and 15 bases lay in between. The germline gives CDR1 MDHEN, CDR2 SYDVKM. The variable domain in full, with the rest retrieved from reference TRBV28 and TRBJ1-5, is DVKVTQSSRYLVKRTGEKVFLECVQDMDHENMFWYRQDPGLGLRLIYFSYDVKMKEKGDIPEGYSVSREKKERFSLILESASTNQTSMYLCASSFYRGTSQPQHFGDGTRLSIL.

A note on this clone: This same CDR3 is encoded by further DNA sequences in the sample. The V call is TRBV5-1, the J call TRBJ1-1, with no clear D. Deletions cut 3 bases from V and 5 bases from J, with 8 bases between. This CDR3 spans 12 amino acids. The germline V gene has CDR1 SGHRS and CDR2 YFSETQ. CDR3 nucleotide sequence: TGCGCCAGCAGCTCTGGAGGGACTGAAGCTTTCTTT. It codes for CASSSGGTEAFF.

The chain employs TRBV10-3 and TRBJ2-4; D gene unclear. The CDR3 sequence is 14 residues long. With 0 bases removed from V and 6 bases from J, the gap between germline ends came to 9 bases. Germline loops: CDR1 ENHRY, CDR2 SYGVKD. Here the CDR3 DNA reads TGTGCCATCAGTGAGTCGTCCGGGTTAAACATTCAGTACTTC. Translating it yields CAISESSGLNIQYF.

The V gene is TRBV10-1, the J gene TRBJ2-5; a weak D match, TRBD1 (5 bases). V was cut by 8 bases and J by 4 bases, with 20 bases left in between. Germline V gene data show CDR1 as WNHNN and CDR2 as SYGVQD (reference sequence). The CDR3 runs to 15 residues. CDR3 amino acids: CASFKPTGQRETQYF. CDR3 nucleotides: TGCGCCAGCTTTAAACCCACAGGCCAACGAGAGACCCAGTACTTC.

The chain uses TRBV27 and TRBJ2-5; TRBD2 aligns across 7 bases. Looked up from germline, CDR1 is MNHEY and CDR2 is SMNVEV (reference sequence). V dropped 5 bases and J dropped 2; count of bases not matched to a gene: 14. This CDR3 comprises 17 residues. CDR3 in DNA: TGTGCCAGCAGTCGGGACCGACTAGCCGCCGAGCAAGAGACCCAGTACTTC. Its protein is CASSRDRLAAEQETQYF.

The rearrangement joins TRBV7-9 to TRBJ1-6; D may be TRBD1 (5 bases). CDR1 is SEHNR and CDR2 is FQNEAQ in the germline V gene (reference sequence). Trimming left V 4 bases short and J 5 bases short, with 9 bases between. The CDR3 has 14 residues. CDR3 residues: CASSSRGNNSPLHF. The DNA for the CDR3 is TGTGCCAGCAGCTCCCGGGGCAATAATTCACCCCTCCACTTT.

The chain joins TRBV2 to TRBJ2-1; 8 nucleotides align to TRBD2. Unmatched junction bases numbered 4, after V lost 3 bases and J lost 3 bases. Germline CDR1 reads SNHLY; CDR2 reads FYNNEI. The CDR3 totals 15 residues. Here the CDR3 DNA reads TGTGCCAGCAGTGAGTCGAGCGGGGGCTACAATGAGCAGTTCTTC. It is translated as CASSESSGGYNEQFF.

This chain connects TRBV5-4 to TRBJ1-6, with D unclear. The CDR3 is 14 residues long. V gave up 4 bases and J gave up 1 base, with 6 bases separating them. From germline, CDR1 is SGHNT and CDR2 YYREEE (reference sequence). CDR3 nucleotides: TGTGCCAGCAGCGGACCTTCCTATAATTCACCCCTCCACTTT. Amino acids: CASSGPSYNSPLHF.

The chain employs TRBV3-1 (or the pseudogene TRBV3-2) and TRBJ1-3, with a weak D call TRBD1 (6 bases). Trimming stripped 3 bases from V and 4 bases from J, with 10 bases between. This CDR3 has 14 amino acids. CDR1 LGHDT and CDR2 YNNKEL come from the germline V gene (reference sequence). The CDR3: CASSHRTAGNTIYF. CDR3 coding DNA: TGTGCCAGCAGCCATAGGACAGCCGGAAACACCATATATTTT.

V is TRBV6-1 and J is TRBJ2-3; 8 nucleotides match TRBD2. In germline, CDR1 is MNHNS, CDR2 SASEGT. Unmatched junction bases numbered 11, after V lost 7 bases and J lost 8 bases. This CDR3 contains 14 residues. The CDR3 here is CASTGGDMVGTQYF. The DNA for the CDR3 is TGTGCCAGCACCGGGGGGGACATGGTCGGTACGCAGTATTTT.

The genes are TRBV20-1 and TRBJ1-2; a possible D gene is TRBD1 (6 bases). CDR1 is DFQATT, CDR2 SNEGSKA, per germline (reference sequence). This CDR3 region has 17 residues. V was trimmed by 3 bases and J by 5 bases, leaving 25 bases between them. The CDR3 sequence is CSASDRDKWNRNYGYTF. As DNA, the CDR3 is TGCAGTGCTAGTGACCGGGACAAGTGGAACCGTAATTATGGCTACACCTTC.

This clone was recorded only once. V and J are TRBV28 and TRBJ1-2; 7 nucleotides agree with TRBD1. J lost 6 bases, V lost 3 bases, and 7 bases had no gene match. The germline V gene encodes CDR1 MDHEN and CDR2 SYDVKM. The CDR3 contains 14 residues. The CDR3 spells CASSFPDRAHGYTF. As DNA, the CDR3 is TGTGCCAGCAGTTTCCCAGACAGGGCGCATGGCTACACCTTC.

The genes are TRBV11-1 and TRBJ2-3; D assignment may be TRBD1 or TRBD2 (5 bases each). Trimming left V 3 bases short and J 8 bases short, with 9 bases between. The CDR3 extends over 12 amino acids. Germline loops: CDR1 SGHAT, CDR2 FQDESV (reference sequence). CDR3 sequence (DNA): TGTGCCAGCAGCTTCCTTGGGGGTACGCAGTATTTT. Translating gives CASSFLGGTQYF.

The V gene is TRBV7-6, the J gene TRBJ2-7; 10 nucleotides align to TRBD1. Germline V gene lookup returns CDR1 SGHVS and CDR2 FNYEAQ. The CDR3 runs 17 residues. V dropped 4 bases and J dropped 0; count of bases not matched to a gene: 9. The CDR3 is CASSSLRRDRGSYEQYF. The DNA of the CDR3 is TGTGCCAGCAGCTCCCTTAGACGGGACAGGGGCTCCTACGAGCAGTACTTC.

The genes are TRBV30 and TRBJ1-6, with D unresolved. In germline, CDR1 is GTSNPN, CDR2 SVGIG (reference sequence). Trimming shortened V by 2 bases and J by 6 bases, and 8 bases separated the two germline ends. This CDR3 spans 13 amino acids. The CDR3 here is CAWSLDLNSPLHF. The CDR3 DNA is TGTGCCTGGAGTTTGGACCTTAATTCACCCCTCCACTTT. Supplemented by reference TRBV30 and TRBJ1-6, the full variable domain reads SQTIHQWPATLVQPVGSPLSLECTVEGTSNPNLYWYRQAAGRGLQLLFYSVGIGQISSEVPQNLSASRPQDRQFILSSKKLLLSDSGFYLCAWSLDLNSPLHFGNGTRLTVT.

V usage is TRBV9 and J usage is TRBJ2-7; no firm D call. This CDR3 has 13 residues. The germline V gene encodes CDR1 SGDLS and CDR2 YYNGEE. V shed 4 bases and J shed 4 bases, with 12 bases lying between them. The CDR3 bases are TGTGCCAGCAGCCCTCGGCCGGAATACGAGCAGTACTTC. Translated, it gives CASSPRPEYEQYF.

This clone came up a few times. The rearrangement uses TRBV7-8 and TRBJ2-7; TRBD1 aligns across 8 bases. The length of the CDR3 is 14 residues. Germline V lookup: CDR1 SGHVS, CDR2 FQNEAQ. V trimming: 6 bases; J trimming: 5 bases; junction bases outside the gene matches: 9. This chain's CDR3 is CASRLQGAPHEQYF. CDR3 DNA: TGTGCCAGCAGACTCCAGGGGGCGCCCCACGAGCAGTACTTC.

The chain employs TRBV3-1 (or the pseudogene TRBV3-2) and TRBJ1-1, with 8 bases aligning to TRBD1. The CDR3 runs 16 residues. Trimming took 4 bases from V and 1 from J; bases not matched to a gene: 8. CDR1 and CDR2 from the germline V gene are LGHDT and YNNKEL (reference sequence). The CDR3 sequence: CASSREPGQENTEAFF. The CDR3 DNA reads TGTGCCAGCAGCCGCGAGCCGGGACAGGAGAACACTGAAGCTTTCTTT.

This sequence joins TRBV18 and TRBJ1-4, with 7 bases fitting TRBD1. The ends lost 5 bases at V and 0 bases at J; junction bases unmatched: 0. CDR1 is KGHSH and CDR2 is LQKENI in the germline V gene. The length of the CDR3 is 14 residues. The CDR3 sequence: CASSDRATNEKLFF. CDR3 coding DNA: TGTGCCAGCTCAGACAGGGCAACTAATGAAAAACTGTTTTTT.

CDR3 nucleotide sequence: TGTGCCAGCACCCAGGGGGCGGCTAATGAAAAACTGTTTTTT. Protein sequence: CASTQGAANEKLFF. The chain couples TRBV2 to TRBJ1-4, with 8 positions matching TRBD1. The CDR3 runs to 14 residues. Trimming took 7 bases from V and 3 from J; bases not matched to a gene: 4. Germline assignment: CDR1 SNHLY and CDR2 FYNNEI.

The rearrangement uses TRBV20-1 and TRBJ1-5, with D hard to call. Trimming took 3 bases from V and 6 from J, leaving 6 bases between them. There are 11 residues in the CDR3. CDR1 is DFQATT and CDR2 is SNEGSKA in the germline V gene (reference sequence). The CDR3 coding sequence is TGCAGTGCTAGTGAGGGTCAGCCCCAGCATTTT. Its translation: CSASEGQPQHF.

The chain couples TRBV4-1 to TRBJ1-5; 10 bases are shared with TRBD1. Trimming at V came to 4 bases and at J to 6 bases, leaving 6 bases not matched to a gene. From germline, CDR1 is MGHRA and CDR2 YSYEKL. The CDR3 extends over 15 amino acids. The CDR3 here is CASSPWTGGSQPQHF. DNA for the CDR3: TGCGCCAGCAGCCCGTGGACAGGGGGAAGTCAGCCCCAGCATTTT.

This chain connects TRBV19 to TRBJ2-3; 11 bases match TRBD2. J lost 3 bases, V lost 3 bases, and 5 bases had no gene match. The CDR3 totals 16 residues. Per the germline V gene, CDR1 is LNHDA and CDR2 is SQIVND (reference sequence). This chain's CDR3 is CASSILAGGVTDTQYF. The DNA for the CDR3 is TGTGCCAGTAGTATCCTAGCGGGAGGAGTAACAGATACGCAGTATTTT.

The J gene is TRBJ1-6, the V gene TRBV2; D not resolved. Trimming cost V 6 bases and J 6 bases, with 9 bases left between them. CDR1 is SNHLY and CDR2 is FYNNEI in the germline V gene. The CDR3 length is 13 residues. The CDR3 reads CASSAQFNSPLHF. For the CDR3, the DNA is TGTGCCAGCAGCGCGCAGTTTAATTCACCCCTCCACTTT. The variable domain in full, with the rest retrieved from reference TRBV2 and TRBJ1-6, is EPEVTQTPSHQVTQMGQEVILRCVPISNHLYFYWYRQILGQKVEFLVSFYNNEISEKSEIFDDQFSVERPDGSNFTLKIRSTKLEDSAMYFCASSAQFNSPLHFGNGTRLTVT.